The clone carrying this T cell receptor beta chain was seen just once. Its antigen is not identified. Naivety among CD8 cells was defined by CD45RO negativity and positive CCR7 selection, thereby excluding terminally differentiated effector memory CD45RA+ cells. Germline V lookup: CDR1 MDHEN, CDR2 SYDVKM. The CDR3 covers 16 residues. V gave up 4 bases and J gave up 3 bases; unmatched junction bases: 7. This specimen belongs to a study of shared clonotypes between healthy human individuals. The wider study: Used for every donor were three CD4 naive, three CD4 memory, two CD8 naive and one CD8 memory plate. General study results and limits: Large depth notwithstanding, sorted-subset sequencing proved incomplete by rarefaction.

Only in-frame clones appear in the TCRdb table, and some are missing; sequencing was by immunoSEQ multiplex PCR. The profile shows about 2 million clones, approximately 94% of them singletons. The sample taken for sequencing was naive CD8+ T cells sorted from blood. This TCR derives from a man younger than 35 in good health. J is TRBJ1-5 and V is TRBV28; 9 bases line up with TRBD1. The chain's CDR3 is CASSSGTGSPNQPQHF. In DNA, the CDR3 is TGTGCCAGCAGTTCGGGGACAGGGAGTCCCAATCAGCCCCAGCATTTT. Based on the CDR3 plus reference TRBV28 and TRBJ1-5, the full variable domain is DVKVTQSSRYLVKRTGEKVFLECVQDMDHENMFWYRQDPGLGLRLIYFSYDVKMKEKGDIPEGYSVSREKKERFSLILESASTNQTSMYLCASSSGTGSPNQPQHFGDGTRLSIL.